The clone carrying this T cell receptor beta chain was counted only a few times. Its matching antigen is unknown. These data are taken from a study of T-cell memory formation after mild COVID-19. On the study more broadly: In these data, TCR clusters were largely donor specific.

Germline CDR1 is SGHVS and CDR2 is FNYEAQ. The CDR3 spans 13 residues. V dropped 3 bases and J dropped 1 base, with 7 bases sitting between them. Barcoded TCR alpha and TCR beta cDNA libraries with UMIs came from 5'RACE using constant-segment primers. Each CDR3 protein is one row after TCRdb ran MiXCR on the 5' RACE reads. The sample consists of roughly 450,000 distinct CDR3 sequences, 15% to 20% of them appearing once. General study results and limits: A second wave expanding day 15 to 37 was CD4+-biased; contracting clones were balanced.

The chain employs TRBV7-6 and TRBJ2-7, with unresolved D. Sequencing was done on a sample of PBMCs or a T cell subset sorted from them (not recorded which). The sequence was collected from an adult woman who had mild COVID-19 (a few samples of this study predate the infection). Cell type and time point are not known. In nucleotides, the CDR3 is TGTGCCAGCAGCTTTGCCGCGTCCTACGAGCAGTACTTC. Its protein product is CASSFAASYEQYF. The full variable domain, completed using reference TRBV7-6 and TRBJ2-7, is GAGVSQSPRYKVTKRGQDVALRCDPISGHVSLYWYRQALGQGPEFLTYFNYEAQQDKSGLPNDRFSAERPEGSISTLTIQRTEQRDSAMYRCASSFAASYEQYFGPGTRLTVT.